This note documents a single T cell receptor (beta chain) sequence. There were no patients who had received any treatment before thyroid surgery. TCRdb reanalyzed the PCR reads via MiXCR. Altogether 25,000 to 30,000 clones are present, roughly 3.5% being singletons, with the ten largest covering around 3.1%. This sample is part of a study of metastatic and nonmetastatic thyroid tumors. The material sequenced was blood. The TCR comes from a male donor with papillary thyroid cancer or a benign thyroid nodule (not recorded which). Some clones in this sample may be carry-over from other donors' samples.

The CDR3 loop is CASSLAYKGGGEDTQYF. CDR3 DNA sequence: TGCGCCAGCAGCTTGGCCTATAAGGGAGGAGGAGAAGATACGCAGTATTTT. V gene TRBV5-1 combines with J gene TRBJ2-3; TRBD2 might be the D (6 bases). The CDR3 loop spans 17 amino acids. V gave up 0 bases and J gave up 5 bases, with 19 bases separating them. The germline V gene has CDR1 SGHRS and CDR2 YFSETQ. Full variable domain (remainder filled in from reference TRBV5-1 and TRBJ2-3): KAGVTQTPRYLIKTRGQQVTLSCSPISGHRSVSWYQQTPGQGLQFLFEYFSETQRNKGNFPGRFSGRQFSNSRSEMNVSTLELGDSALYLCASSLAYKGGGEDTQYFGPGTRLTVL.